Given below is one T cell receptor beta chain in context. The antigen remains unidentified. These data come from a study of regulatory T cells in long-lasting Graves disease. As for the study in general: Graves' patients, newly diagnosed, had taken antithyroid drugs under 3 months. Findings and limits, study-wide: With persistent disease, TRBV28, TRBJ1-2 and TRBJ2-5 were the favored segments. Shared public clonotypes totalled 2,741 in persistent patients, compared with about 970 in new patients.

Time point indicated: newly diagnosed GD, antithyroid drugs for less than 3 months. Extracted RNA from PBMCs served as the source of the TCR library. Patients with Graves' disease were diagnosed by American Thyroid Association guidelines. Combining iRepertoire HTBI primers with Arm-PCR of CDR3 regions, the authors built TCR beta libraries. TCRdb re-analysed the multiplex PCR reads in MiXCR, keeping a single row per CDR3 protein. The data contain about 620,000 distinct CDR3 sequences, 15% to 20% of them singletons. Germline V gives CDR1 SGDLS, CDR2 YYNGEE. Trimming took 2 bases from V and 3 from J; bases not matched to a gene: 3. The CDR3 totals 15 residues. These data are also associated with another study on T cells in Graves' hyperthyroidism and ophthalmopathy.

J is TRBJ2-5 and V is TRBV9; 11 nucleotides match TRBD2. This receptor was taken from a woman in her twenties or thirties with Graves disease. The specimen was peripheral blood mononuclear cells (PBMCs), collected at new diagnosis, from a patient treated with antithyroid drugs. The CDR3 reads CASSVLAGGEETQYF. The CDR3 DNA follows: TGTGCCAGCAGCGTGCTAGCGGGAGGAGAAGAGACCCAGTACTTC. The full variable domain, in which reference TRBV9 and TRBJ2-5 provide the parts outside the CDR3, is DSGVTQTPKHLITATGQRVTLRCSPRSGDLSVYWYQQSLDQGLQFLIQYYNGEERAKGNILERFSAQQFPDLHSELNLSSLELGDSALYFCASSVLAGGEETQYFGPGTRLLVL.